Presented here are 7 T cell receptor beta chains from one specimen sequenced in a study of shared clonotypes between healthy human individuals. The method was immunoSEQ multiplex PCR; TCRdb's version includes in-frame clones alone and lacks a portion of them. The table lists some 980,000 clones, about three quarters of them singletons, with about 1.5% in the top ten. Material: memory CD4+ T cells sorted from blood. Subset indicated: CD45RA-negative fraction. The receptors derive from a man younger than 35 in good health.

This chain joins TRBV5-4 and TRBJ2-3, with D unclear. The germline V and J ends were trimmed by 3 bases and 1 base, with 9 bases remaining between them. The germline V gene has CDR1 SGHNT and CDR2 YYREEE (reference sequence). The CDR3 covers 14 residues. The CDR3 sequence: CASSSLDRTDTQYF. The CDR3 DNA follows: TGTGCCAGCAGCTCCTTGGATCGCACAGATACGCAGTATTTT.

This clone came up once. This sequence joins TRBV5-1 and TRBJ2-7; D may match TRBD1 or TRBD2 (5 bases each). The germline V and J ends were trimmed by 0 bases and 3 bases, with 10 bases remaining between them. From germline, CDR1 is SGHRS and CDR2 YFSETQ. CDR3 size: 14 residues. The CDR3 region is CASSLGGGVYEQYF. In DNA form, the CDR3 reads TGCGCCAGCAGCTTGGGTGGGGGAGTCTACGAGCAGTACTTC.

The chain combines TRBV7-2 with TRBJ2-7, with D tentatively TRBD2 (5 bases). Looked up from germline, CDR1 is SGHTA and CDR2 is FQGNSA. This CDR3 has 13 amino acids. V shed 5 bases and J shed 5 bases, with 13 bases lying between them. CDR3 residues: CASSIQRAHEQYF. The CDR3 nucleotides read TGTGCCAGCAGCATCCAGAGGGCCCACGAGCAGTACTTC.

The V gene is TRBV6-6, the J gene TRBJ2-2, with D possibly matching TRBD2 (5 bases). The length of the CDR3 is 13 residues. The V gene's germline CDR1 is MNHNY and CDR2 SVGAGI (reference sequence). Trimming cost V 6 bases and J 4 bases, with 9 bases left between them. The chain's CDR3 is CASREAATGELFF. For the CDR3, the DNA is TGTGCCAGCAGGGAGGCAGCCACCGGGGAGCTGTTTTTT.

The chain joins TRBV18 to TRBJ2-1; D perhaps matches TRBD1 (6 bases). CDR1 is KGHSH and CDR2 is LQKENI in the germline V gene. The CDR3 runs 15 residues. V lost 3 bases, J lost 5 bases, and 14 bases lay in between. CDR3 loop: CASSPDRTANNEQFF. The CDR3 DNA reads as TGTGCCAGCTCACCTGACAGGACGGCCAACAATGAGCAGTTCTTC. The full variable domain, with the rest looked up from reference TRBV18 and TRBJ2-1, is NAGVMQNPRHLVRRRGQEARLRCSPMKGHSHVYWYRQLPEEGLKFMVYLQKENIIDESGMPKERFSAEFPKEGPSILRIQQVVRGDSAAYFCASSPDRTANNEQFFGPGTRLTVL.

As concerns this clone: This sample also contains other DNA sequences that code for the same CDR3. The V gene is TRBV6-5, the J gene TRBJ1-5; 7 bases are shared with TRBD1. Germline V gene sequence: CDR1 MNHEY, CDR2 SVGAGI. J lost 2 bases, V lost 6 bases, and 4 bases had no gene match. This CDR3 spans 14 amino acids. CDR3 DNA: TGTGCCAGCAGGCCTACAGGGGGCAATCAGCCCCAGCATTTT. Translated, it gives CASRPTGGNQPQHF.

This rearrangement joins TRBV12-5 to TRBJ2-1; D gene uncertain. CDR3 length: 12 amino acids. V lost 6 bases to trimming and J lost 9 bases, with 12 bases between them. CDR1 and CDR2 from the germline V gene are LGHNT and FRNRAP. The CDR3 bases are TGTGCTAGTGGAACGGGCCTCCCTGAGCAGTTCTTC. Translating it yields CASGTGLPEQFF.